Below are 7 T cell receptor beta chains sequenced from a single sample in a study of T cells in Graves' hyperthyroidism and ophthalmopathy. Amplification of TCR beta CDR3 regions was performed using RNA transcripts as template. The HTBI primer set served for first-round RT-PCR of the TCR CDR3. TCRdb itself ran the multiplex PCR reads through MiXCR, one entry per CDR3 protein. The sample gives about 420,000 distinct CDR3 sequences, roughly 13% of which show up once; 5% to 6% is in the top ten. The material sequenced was blood. Receptors were obtained from a young woman with Graves' hyperthyroidism.

This clonotype was detected many times. The rearrangement joins TRBV27 to TRBJ2-7, with D uncertain. Germline lookup yields CDR1 MNHEY and CDR2 SMNVEV (reference sequence). The CDR3 covers 15 residues. Trimming took off 0 bases at V and 3 bases at J, with 12 bases between the two ends. The CDR3 sequence: CASSLSEAPGYEQYF. The CDR3 nucleotides are TGTGCCAGCAGTTTATCTGAGGCTCCGGGCTACGAGCAGTACTTC.

This clonotype was counted ten times or more. The V and J genes are TRBV27 and TRBJ2-1, with unresolved D. CDR3 length: 15 residues. Germline lookup yields CDR1 MNHEY and CDR2 SMNVEV (reference sequence). Trimming stripped 2 bases from V and 0 bases from J, with 8 bases between. In nucleotides, the CDR3 is TGTGCCAGCAGTTTAGGGTATAGCTCCTACAATGAGCAGTTCTTC. It encodes CASSLGYSSYNEQFF.

In regard to this clonotype: Since a much larger clone is just one base distant, this may be a read error. This chain links TRBV18 with TRBJ2-5, with D uncertain. This CDR3 spans 15 amino acids. Germline V gives CDR1 KGHSH, CDR2 LQKENI. CDR3 loop: CASSPRRPPQEAQYF. The CDR3 coding sequence is TGTGCCAGCTCACCAAGAAGGCCACCCCAAGAGGCCCAGTACTTC.

This clonotype was seen at least ten times. The chain couples TRBV2 to TRBJ2-1; TRBD2 matches 12 bases. The CDR3 extends over 14 amino acids. V lost 5 bases and J lost 6; bases outside the gene matches: 2. Germline V gene data show CDR1 as SNHLY and CDR2 as FYNNEI. The CDR3 loop is CASSRTSGANEQFF. The CDR3 DNA follows: TGTGCCAGCAGTCGGACTAGCGGGGCCAATGAGCAGTTCTTC.

The chain combines TRBV12-5 with TRBJ2-3, with a tentative D call TRBD1 (7 bases). Germline CDR1 reads LGHNT; CDR2 reads FRNRAP. The CDR3 is made up of 14 amino acids. Trimming stripped 6 bases from V and 0 bases from J, with 10 bases between. As DNA, the CDR3 is TGTGCTAGTGGGGGGGGACAGAGCACAGATACGCAGTATTTT. As protein: CASGGGQSTDTQYF.

This clonotype was detected many times. This chain connects TRBV30 to TRBJ2-7; no clear D. The V end lost 1 base, the J end lost 4 bases, and 11 bases lay between the germline ends. This CDR3 is 13 amino acids long. The germline CDR1 and CDR2 sequences are GTSNPN and SVGIG (reference sequence). The CDR3 region is CAWSDTAIYEQYF. For the CDR3, the DNA is TGTGCCTGGAGTGATACTGCCATATACGAGCAGTACTTC.

This clonotype has more than one count but fewer than ten. One end of the junction is discordant with germline, which a read error may explain. The chain carries TRBV18 and TRBJ2-5, with TRBD1 matching 8 bases. This CDR3 has 18 residues. Germline CDR1 KGHSH, CDR2 LQKENI. In DNA, the CDR3 is TGTGCCAGCTCACCCGGACAGGGCGCACTAAAATACCAGGAGACCCAGTACTTC. It translates to CASSPGQGALKYQETQYF.